The 27 T cell receptor beta chains below all came from one sample that was sequenced in a study of T cell responses to AZD1222 COVID-19 vaccine. Sequencing used immunoSEQ multiplex PCR; TCRdb keeps in-frame clones, though not all of them. The sample consists of 150,000 or so clones, 91% of them appearing once. This specimen consisted of peripheral blood, obtained 28 days after the second AZD1222 dose. These receptors were obtained from an adult who received the AZD1222 COVID-19 vaccine.

The CDR3 sequence is CAWSKPGLAGVGIGTDTQYF. CDR3 bases: TGTGCCTGGAGTAAACCGGGACTAGCGGGAGTCGGGATCGGCACAGATACGCAGTATTTT. The chain joins TRBV30 to TRBJ2-3; TRBD2 matches 14 bases. The CDR3 extends over 20 amino acids. With 2 bases clipped from V and 1 base from J, the junction kept 14 bases outside the gene matches. Germline-derived CDR1 and CDR2 are GTSNPN and SVGIG (reference sequence). The complete variable domain, with remaining parts taken from reference TRBV30 and TRBJ2-3, reads SQTIHQWPATLVQPVGSPLSLECTVEGTSNPNLYWYRQAAGRGLQLLFYSVGIGQISSEVPQNLSASRPQDRQFILSSKKLLLSDSGFYLCAWSKPGLAGVGIGTDTQYFGPGTRLTVL.

J is TRBJ1-1 and V is TRBV5-1, with D perhaps TRBD1 (5 bases). V was cut by 4 bases and J by 2 bases, with 15 bases left in between. The CDR3 runs 15 residues. Germline CDR1 SGHRS, CDR2 YFSETQ. CDR3 region: CASSPSGGINTEAFF. The CDR3, as DNA: TGCGCCAGCAGCCCTAGCGGGGGAATAAACACTGAAGCTTTCTTT.

The V gene is TRBV3-1 (or the pseudogene TRBV3-2), the J gene TRBJ2-1; 8 bases are a match to TRBD2. Trimming at V came to 0 bases and at J to 8 bases, leaving 9 bases not matched to a gene. The CDR3 totals 16 residues. Per germline, CDR1 LGHDT and CDR2 YNNKEL (reference sequence). The CDR3 reads CASSQERRGEGHEQFF. CDR3 bases: TGTGCCAGCAGCCAAGAGCGGCGGGGGGAGGGCCATGAGCAGTTCTTC.

The gene calls are TRBV5-5 and TRBJ1-5; D call uncertain. The CDR3 runs to 14 residues. V was cut by 1 base and J by 5 bases, with 10 bases left in between. Per the germline V gene, CDR1 is SGHKS and CDR2 is YYEKEE (reference sequence). This chain's CDR3 is CASSLRAADQPQHF. Written as DNA, the CDR3 is TGTGCCAGCAGCTTGCGGGCAGCAGATCAGCCCCAGCATTTT.

V gene TRBV7-9 combines with J gene TRBJ1-6; possible D gene TRBD1, 6 bases. The ends were cut back, 5 bases at V and 5 bases at J, with 10 bases in the middle. Per germline, CDR1 SEHNR and CDR2 FQNEAQ (reference sequence). The CDR3 length is 14 residues. As DNA, the CDR3 is TGTGCCAGCAGCCGAGGACAGAATAATTCACCCCTCCACTTT. Translating gives CASSRGQNNSPLHF.

The chain recombines TRBV5-5 with TRBJ2-2; D is unresolved. Trimming removed 6 bases from V and 0 bases from J, with 9 bases in between. Germline V gives CDR1 SGHKS, CDR2 YYEKEE (reference sequence). The length of the CDR3 is 14 residues. CDR3 loop: CASTPSSNTGELFF. CDR3 DNA: TGTGCCAGCACCCCGAGTTCGAACACCGGGGAGCTGTTTTTT.

The rearrangement uses TRBV9 and TRBJ2-3; D is unclear. The CDR3 contains 14 residues. Trimming left V 3 bases short and J 2 bases short, with 10 bases between. From germline, CDR1 is SGDLS and CDR2 YYNGEE. The CDR3 DNA reads as TGTGCCAGCAGCGAGGCGCCCTCCACAGATACGCAGTATTTT. Translating it yields CASSEAPSTDTQYF. Using reference TRBV9 and TRBJ2-3 for the parts outside the CDR3, the full variable domain is DSGVTQTPKHLITATGQRVTLRCSPRSGDLSVYWYQQSLDQGLQFLIQYYNGEERAKGNILERFSAQQFPDLHSELNLSSLELGDSALYFCASSEAPSTDTQYFGPGTRLTVL.

V gene TRBV7-6 combines with J gene TRBJ1-6; 9 nucleotides agree with TRBD1. This CDR3 spans 15 amino acids. Germline lookup yields CDR1 SGHVS and CDR2 FNYEAQ. The ends lost 5 bases at V and 8 bases at J; junction bases unmatched: 7. CDR3 nucleotides: TGTGCCAGCAGCCCCCACCGGGACAGGGATTCACCCCTCCACTTT. It translates to CASSPHRDRDSPLHF.

V is TRBV15 and J is TRBJ2-1; D gene unclear. This CDR3 region has 15 residues. V lost 1 base and J 6 bases, leaving 13 bases between the germline ends. Germline CDR1 LNHNV, CDR2 YYDKDF (reference sequence). The CDR3 loop reads CATSRGLPGPNEQFF. CDR3 in DNA: TGTGCCACCAGCAGAGGTCTCCCGGGCCCCAATGAGCAGTTCTTC.

The gene calls are TRBV15 and TRBJ1-3; D is perhaps TRBD1 (5 bases). V was trimmed by 1 base and J by 4 bases, leaving 14 bases between them. The CDR3 runs to 16 residues. From germline, CDR1 is LNHNV and CDR2 YYDKDF (reference sequence). The CDR3 region has the DNA TGTGCCACCAGCAGAGGAGGTGGTGGGGCGGGAAACACCATATATTTT. Protein: CATSRGGGGAGNTIYF.

The chain has TRBV20-1 and TRBJ2-1, with D unresolved. Trimming cost V 3 bases and J 4 bases, with 4 bases left between them. CDR1 and CDR2 (germline): DFQATT, SNEGSKA (reference sequence). CDR3 length: 11 residues. The CDR3 DNA sequence: TGCAGTGCTAGCCTTTACAATGAGCAGTTCTTC. The encoded protein is CSASLYNEQFF.

The V gene is TRBV12-5, the J gene TRBJ2-3; D ambiguous. This CDR3 has 14 amino acids. The V end lost 2 bases, the J end lost 5 bases, and 11 bases lay between the germline ends. Germline loops: CDR1 LGHNT, CDR2 FRNRAP. In nucleotides, the CDR3 is TGTGCTAGTGGTTTGCCACTTCCCGGAGATACGCAGTATTTT. This codes for CASGLPLPGDTQYF.

The DNA for the CDR3 is TGTGCCAGTAGTATAGCTGGGATGGAAAGGGGAGGCACTGAAGCTTTCTTT. Its protein product is CASSIAGMERGGTEAFF. This chain uses TRBV19 with TRBJ1-1; D is perhaps TRBD1 (5 bases). The CDR3 covers 17 residues. The V end was cut by 1 base, the J end by 4 bases, with 19 bases between. Per the germline V gene, CDR1 is LNHDA and CDR2 is SQIVND (reference sequence).

The chain carries TRBV6-6 and TRBJ2-1; maybe TRBD2 (7 bases). The CDR3 is 14 amino acids. The germline V gene encodes CDR1 MNHNY and CDR2 SVGAGI (reference sequence). The ends were cut back, 6 bases at V and 7 bases at J, with 16 bases in the middle. The CDR3 reads CASSEQGGNNEQFF. CDR3 DNA: TGTGCCAGCAGCGAACAGGGAGGGAATAATGAGCAGTTCTTC.

V gene TRBV2 combines with J gene TRBJ1-2; tentative D call: TRBD1 (5 bases). The CDR3 runs 17 residues. Germline loops: CDR1 SNHLY, CDR2 FYNNEI. V lost 1 base to trimming and J lost 1 base, with 16 bases between them. This CDR3 is CASSEVGGAHNNYGYTF. Here the CDR3 DNA reads TGTGCCAGCAGTGAAGTCGGAGGGGCTCATAATAACTATGGCTACACCTTC.

The table lists this clone with a count of one. V gene TRBV4-1 combines with J gene TRBJ2-7; no clear D gene. Trimming removed 1 base from V and 3 bases from J, with 7 bases in between. The CDR3 contains 13 residues. Germline V lookup: CDR1 MGHRA, CDR2 YSYEKL. CDR3 loop: CASSQVASYEQYF. The CDR3 bases are TGCGCCAGCAGCCAAGTGGCTAGCTACGAGCAGTACTTC.

V gene TRBV25-1 combines with J gene TRBJ1-5; TRBD1 aligns across 7 bases. V trimming: 1 base; J trimming: 6 bases; junction bases outside the gene matches: 6. The CDR3 contains 15 residues. Germline V gene data show CDR1 as MGHDK and CDR2 as SYGVNS. In nucleotides, the CDR3 is TGTGCCAGCAGTGAATCCGGGACAGTGGGTCAGCCCCAGCATTTT. It specifies CASSESGTVGQPQHF.

In its sample, this clone was seen once. The chain uses TRBV19 and TRBJ2-7, with 10 bases matching TRBD1. The germline V gene encodes CDR1 LNHDA and CDR2 SQIVND (reference sequence). J lost 3 bases, V lost 3 bases, and 2 bases had no gene match. The CDR3 sequence is 14 residues long. The CDR3 here is CASSIGTGDYEQYF. CDR3 nucleotides: TGTGCCAGTAGTATCGGGACAGGGGACTACGAGCAGTACTTC.

The V call is TRBV18, the J call TRBJ1-1; the D gene is possibly TRBD1 (5 bases). V gave up 1 base and J gave up 7 bases, with 13 bases separating them. Germline V gene data show CDR1 as KGHSH and CDR2 as LQKENI. This CDR3 spans 14 amino acids. The CDR3 loop reads CASSPRQTASEAFF. Written as DNA, the CDR3 is TGTGCCAGCTCACCACGACAGACAGCGAGTGAAGCTTTCTTT.

This chain uses TRBV11-2 with TRBJ1-1; tentatively, D is TRBD1 (6 bases). This CDR3 contains 13 residues. V was pared by 7 bases and J by 5 bases, with 14 bases between. CDR1 SGHAT and CDR2 FQNNGV come from the germline V gene. The CDR3 region is CASITWGATEAFF. Here the CDR3 DNA reads TGTGCCAGCATTACTTGGGGGGCAACTGAAGCTTTCTTT.

The V call is TRBV7-3, the J call TRBJ2-2; 8 nucleotides align to TRBD2. J lost 5 bases, V lost 1 base, and 9 bases had no gene match. CDR3 size: 17 residues. CDR1 is SGHTA and CDR2 is FQGTGA in the germline V gene. The CDR3 region is CASSLSSSGRETGELFF. The DNA for the CDR3 is TGTGCCAGCAGCTTAAGTTCCAGCGGGAGAGAAACCGGGGAGCTGTTTTTT.

The chain combines TRBV13 with TRBJ2-4; D unresolved. This CDR3 spans 13 amino acids. Trimming shortened V by 3 bases and J by 3 bases, and 6 bases separated the two germline ends. CDR1 and CDR2 from the germline V gene are PRHDT and FYEKMQ (reference sequence). CDR3 in amino acids: CASSLPGKNIQYF. As DNA, the CDR3 is TGTGCCAGCAGCTTGCCGGGCAAAAACATTCAGTACTTC.

This clone has only one observation. V usage is TRBV19 and J usage is TRBJ2-4; TRBD2 might be the D (5 bases). With 11 bases removed from V and 0 bases from J, the gap between germline ends came to 14 bases. Germline V gene sequence: CDR1 LNHDA, CDR2 SQIVND (reference sequence). This CDR3 contains 14 residues. The CDR3 sequence is CASSEGLAKNIQYF. The CDR3 region has the DNA TGTGCCTCCTCCGAGGGCTTAGCCAAAAACATTCAGTACTTC.

The chain employs TRBV5-6 and TRBJ2-5; D is unclear. CDR3 length equals 16 residues. V was trimmed by 6 bases and J by 0 bases, leaving 18 bases between them. The germline V gene has CDR1 SGHDT and CDR2 YYEEEE. Written as DNA, the CDR3 is TGTGCCAGCATGAAGGACCCGCAACTTAACCAAGAGACCCAGTACTTC. It codes for CASMKDPQLNQETQYF.

The rearrangement links TRBV19 to TRBJ2-1, with 7 bases aligning to TRBD2. In germline, CDR1 is LNHDA, CDR2 SQIVND (reference sequence). The trim removed 5 bases at V and 0 bases at J, leaving 4 bases unmatched. This CDR3 contains 15 residues. The CDR3 DNA reads as TGTGCCAGTAGTGTAGCGGGCCTCTCCTACAATGAGCAGTTCTTC. Translating gives CASSVAGLSYNEQFF.

Concerning this clone: One junction end disagrees with the germline gene, perhaps due to a read error. The chain couples TRBV4-1 to TRBJ2-3; 8 nucleotides align to TRBD1. The germline V gene has CDR1 MGHRA and CDR2 YSYEKL. The CDR3 consists of 16 residues. CDR3 sequence reads: CASSQDVVGGRGRSKF. CDR3 sequence (DNA): TGCGCCAGCAGCCAAGATGTCGTGGGCGGCAGGGGGCGGTCAAAATTT.

The chain is built from TRBV6-2 or TRBV6-3 and TRBJ1-4; TRBD1 might be the D (5 bases). CDR1 and CDR2 from the germline V gene are MNHEY and SVGEGT. Trimming shortened V by 0 bases and J by 2 bases, and 7 bases separated the two germline ends. CDR3 length equals 15 residues. CDR3: CASSYSQETNEKLFF. In nucleotides, the CDR3 is TGTGCCAGCAGTTACTCACAGGAGACTAATGAAAAACTGTTTTTT.